The entry below gives a single T cell receptor (beta chain) sequence along with its context. A read error may produce the germline difference seen at one junction end. This entry comes from a study of low-dose radiotherapy and immunotherapy resistance in tumors. Overall study context: Cohort 1 patients were irradiated with 0.5 Gy fractions every 2 weeks to 6.5 Gy total.

TRAV- and TRBV-specific primers were used for first-strand cDNA, which covered alpha and beta chains. TCR amplification used roughly 21 PCR cycles, a constant-region primer and a V-primer adapter. TCRdb ran MiXCR on the reads and lists one entry per CDR3 protein. Here the sample spans around 36,000 distinct CDR3 sequences, roughly 30% being singletons. Time point given: before trial treatment. The CDR3 sequence is 16 residues long. Germline V lookup: CDR1 MNHEY, CDR2 SVGEGT. The chain links TRBV6-2 or TRBV6-3 to TRBJ1-1; D gene unclear. The material was PBMCs, obtained before treatment. The clonotype was recovered from a male donor with gallbladder cancer. The CDR3 bases are TGTGCCAGCTGTTACCCAGGCGGAGAGATGAACACTGAAGCTTTCTTT. Translating gives CASCYPGGEMNTEAFF.